Listed below are T cell receptor beta chains from one sample, sequenced in a study of blood T cell repertoires in COVID-19. Using immunoSEQ multiplex PCR, the repertoire was profiled, and TCRdb retains in-frame clones only, with some absent. The table lists about 150,000 clones, about 80% of them singletons. Specimen: PBMCs or T cells enriched from blood (not recorded which). The receptors originated from a woman between 45 and 60 years old who had recovered from COVID-19. Both conserved end residues are part of each CDR3. The D gene is left open where the match is weak. Size values are once, few and many counts, or a class for expanded clones, and some rows have none.

d_gene,v_gene,len,abundance,j_gene,CDR3nt,CDR3aa
NA,TRBV15,14,few,TRBJ1-1,TGTGCCACCAGCAGACCACAGGGTTACACTGAAGCTTTCTTT,CATSRPQGYTEAFF
TRBD1,TRBV3-1/TRBV3-2,15,NA,TRBJ1-2,TGTGCCAGCAGCTCCCAGGGGGCCCTAGACTATGGCTACACCTTC,CASSSQGALDYGYTF
NA,TRBV6-1,16,few,TRBJ1-3,TGTGCCAGCAGTGACTTTGCGGGATCAGCTGGAAACACCATATATTTT,CASSDFAGSAGNTIYF
TRBD1,TRBV5-4,16,NA,TRBJ1-2,TGTGCCAGCAGCTTGGAAAGGACAGGGGGGGGTTATGGCTACACCTTC,CASSLERTGGGYGYTF
TRBD1,TRBV19,15,once,TRBJ1-6,TGTGCCAGTAGCGACAGGGGCGTATATAATTCACCCCTCCACTTT,CASSDRGVYNSPLHF
TRBD1,TRBV19,15,few,TRBJ2-7,TGTGCCAGTAGCTGGGACAGGGGGCGGCACTACGAGCAGTACTTC,CASSWDRGRHYEQYF
NA,TRBV19,14,NA,TRBJ2-5,TGTGCCAGTAGTAAAGCAGGCCCAGGGGAGACCCAGTACTTC,CASSKAGPGETQYF
NA,TRBV19,14,NA,TRBJ2-2,TGTGCCAGTAGCCTCAGGCAGGGGACCGGGGAGCTGTTTTTT,CASSLRQGTGELFF
TRBD2,TRBV28,15,NA,TRBJ2-5,TGTGCCAGCAGTCTAGCGGGGGGCCGGGGAGAGACCCAGTACTTC,CASSLAGGRGETQYF
NA,TRBV27,18,NA,TRBJ1-5,TGTGCCAGCAGGGCCTCGGGGGTTGATTGGCGGAGCAATCAGCCCCAGCATTTT,CASRASGVDWRSNQPQHF
NA,TRBV29-1,17,NA,TRBJ1-2,TGCAGCGTTGCGAAGCCGGGACACCTTAAAAAACCTTATGGCTACACCTTC,CSVAKPGHLKKPYGYTF
NA,TRBV27,15,NA,TRBJ2-3,TGTGCCAGCAGTTTACTCGGGTTTTCTACAGATACGCAGTATTTT,CASSLLGFSTDTQYF
TRBD1,TRBV6-4,14,few,TRBJ2-1,TGTGCCAGCAGTGAAGGGACAGGGGGCAATGAGCAGTTCTTC,CASSEGTGGNEQFF
NA,TRBV6-5,12,NA,TRBJ2-2,TGTGCCAGCAGAGAGGTTACCGGGGAGCTGTTTTTT,CASREVTGELFF
TRBD1,TRBV9,17,NA,TRBJ1-2,TGTGCCAGCAGCGTAGACCCGGGACAGGGGGGTGTATATGGCTACACCTTC,CASSVDPGQGGVYGYTF
TRBD1,TRBV5-1,17,NA,TRBJ1-2,TGCGCCAGCAGCTTGTGGGGTCGGGACAGGGATAACTATGGCTACACCTTC,CASSLWGRDRDNYGYTF
TRBD1,TRBV5-4,16,few,TRBJ1-6,TGTGCCAGCAGCTTGGGCTTTAACAGGGGGAATTCACCCCTCCACTTT,CASSLGFNRGNSPLHF
NA,TRBV7-8,17,NA,TRBJ1-3,TGTGCCAGCAGCCTAGGTCGTCTTAGTGTCTCTGGAAACACCATATATTTT,CASSLGRLSVSGNTIYF
NA,TRBV27,16,NA,TRBJ1-6,TGTGCCAGCAGCCAGACAGAGAGCTCCTATAATTCACCCCTCCACTTT,CASSQTESSYNSPLHF
TRBD1,TRBV2,15,NA,TRBJ2-3,TGTGCCAGCAGTGGACAGGGGGCTAGCACAGATACGCAGTATTTT,CASSGQGASTDTQYF
NA,TRBV7-2,17,few,TRBJ1-2,TGTGCCAGCAGGCCCCCGGGACATGTTCTACTTAACTATGGCTACACCTTC,CASRPPGHVLLNYGYTF
TRBD1,TRBV5-1,16,NA,TRBJ1-4,TGCGCCAGCAGCGAGGGTGGGGGACAGCTTAATGAAAAACTGTTTTTT,CASSEGGGQLNEKLFF
NA,TRBV5-1,14,NA,TRBJ1-6,TGCGCCAGCAGCGTACAGGGATTTAATTCACCCCTCCACTTT,CASSVQGFNSPLHF
NA,TRBV6-5,15,many,TRBJ2-1,TGTGCCAGCAGTTATAGTTTGACGGCGAGGGATGAGCAGTTCTTC,CASSYSLTARDEQFF
NA,TRBV5-5,16,NA,TRBJ1-3,TGTGCCAGCAGCTCCCACGGGGAAATGACTGGAAACACCATATATTTT,CASSSHGEMTGNTIYF
TRBD2,TRBV6-5,11,NA,TRBJ2-3,TGTGCCAGCAGTATTGCGGGGGTGCAGTATTTT,CASSIAGVQYF
NA,TRBV3-1/TRBV3-2,14,NA,TRBJ1-6,TGTGCCAGCAGCCAAGAAGGGACAAATTCACCCCTCCACTTT,CASSQEGTNSPLHF
TRBD2,TRBV2,14,NA,TRBJ2-7,TGTGCCAGCAGGACTAGCGGGGGGACCTACGAGCAGTACTTC,CASRTSGGTYEQYF
TRBD1,TRBV15,14,NA,TRBJ1-4,TGTGCCACCAGCAGAGACAGGGGGCGTGAAAAACTGTTTTTT,CATSRDRGREKLFF
TRBD2,TRBV25-1,15,NA,TRBJ2-7,TGTGCCAGCAGTTCACGACTAGCGGGGGCGAACGAGCAGTACTTC,CASSSRLAGANEQYF
NA,TRBV12-3/TRBV12-4,13,NA,TRBJ2-7,TGTGCCAGCAGTGGGGACAACTCCTACGAGCAGTACTTC,CASSGDNSYEQYF
NA,TRBV10-1,13,NA,TRBJ1-1,TGCGCCAGCAGTGAGTCGCCCGGGACTGAAGCTTTCTTT,CASSESPGTEAFF
NA,TRBV6-1,15,NA,TRBJ2-1,TGTGCCAGCAGTGAGATGGAGGGGCACTACAATGAGCAGTTCTTC,CASSEMEGHYNEQFF
TRBD1,TRBV3-1/TRBV3-2,15,NA,TRBJ1-4,TGTGCCAGCAGCAGACGACAGGGGGCCATCGAAAAACTGTTTTTT,CASSRRQGAIEKLFF
NA,TRBV10-3,12,NA,TRBJ2-5,TGTGCCATCAGTGAACTTCAAGAGACCCAGTACTTC,CAISELQETQYF
TRBD1,TRBV9,16,NA,TRBJ1-2,TGTGCCAGCAGCCCAACGGGGGACAGTAGAAACTATGGCTACACCTTC,CASSPTGDSRNYGYTF
NA,TRBV5-6,15,NA,TRBJ1-2,TGTGCCAGCAGCGGCGGGACGACGCCCAAGTATGGCTACACCTTC,CASSGGTTPKYGYTF
NA,TRBV11-2,12,few,TRBJ1-4,TGTGCCAGCAGCGAGGGCTGGGAAAAACTGTTTTTT,CASSEGWEKLFF
TRBD1,TRBV5-1,15,NA,TRBJ2-1,TGCGCCAGCAGCTCACAGGGGGGTGGCTACAATGAGCAGTTCTTC,CASSSQGGGYNEQFF
NA,TRBV3-1/TRBV3-2,14,few,TRBJ1-2,TGTGCCAGCAGCGACCGAGGAGGCGACTATGGCTACACCTTC,CASSDRGGDYGYTF
TRBD2,TRBV5-1,13,NA,TRBJ2-7,TGCGCCAGCAGCTTGTGGAGGGAGGGCGAGCAGTACTTC,CASSLWREGEQYF
NA,TRBV5-1,14,NA,TRBJ2-2,TGCGCCAGCAGCTTGGACATTAACACCGGGGAGCTGTTTTTT,CASSLDINTGELFF
NA,TRBV20-1,11,NA,TRBJ1-1,TGCAGGCTTCCCACCTCAACGGGGGCTTTCTTT,CRLPTSTGAFF
TRBD2,TRBV6-1,15,NA,TRBJ2-2,TGTGCCAGCAGTGATGGGGGGGAGGTGACCGGGGAGCTGTTTTTT,CASSDGGEVTGELFF
TRBD1,TRBV7-6,15,few,TRBJ1-3,TGTGCCAGCAGCCCCAGACAGGGTGACGGAAACACCATATATTTT,CASSPRQGDGNTIYF
TRBD1,TRBV7-6,15,NA,TRBJ1-2,TGTGCCAGCAGCTGGGGGGCAGGGGGTCTTAATGGCTACACCTTC,CASSWGAGGLNGYTF